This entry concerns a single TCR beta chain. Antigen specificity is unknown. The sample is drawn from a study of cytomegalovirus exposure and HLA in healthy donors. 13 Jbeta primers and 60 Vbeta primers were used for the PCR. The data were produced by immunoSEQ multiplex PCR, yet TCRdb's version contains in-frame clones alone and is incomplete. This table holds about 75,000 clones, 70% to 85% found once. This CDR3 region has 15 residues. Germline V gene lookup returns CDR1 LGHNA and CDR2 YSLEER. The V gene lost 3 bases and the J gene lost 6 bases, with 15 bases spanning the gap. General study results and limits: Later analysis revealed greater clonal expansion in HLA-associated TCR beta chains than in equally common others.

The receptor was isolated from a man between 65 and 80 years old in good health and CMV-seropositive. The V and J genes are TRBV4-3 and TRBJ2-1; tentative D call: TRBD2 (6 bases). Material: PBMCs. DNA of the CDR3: TGCGCCAGCAGCCAGACCCGGGACTTTGGCAATGAGCAGTTCTTC. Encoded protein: CASSQTRDFGNEQFF.